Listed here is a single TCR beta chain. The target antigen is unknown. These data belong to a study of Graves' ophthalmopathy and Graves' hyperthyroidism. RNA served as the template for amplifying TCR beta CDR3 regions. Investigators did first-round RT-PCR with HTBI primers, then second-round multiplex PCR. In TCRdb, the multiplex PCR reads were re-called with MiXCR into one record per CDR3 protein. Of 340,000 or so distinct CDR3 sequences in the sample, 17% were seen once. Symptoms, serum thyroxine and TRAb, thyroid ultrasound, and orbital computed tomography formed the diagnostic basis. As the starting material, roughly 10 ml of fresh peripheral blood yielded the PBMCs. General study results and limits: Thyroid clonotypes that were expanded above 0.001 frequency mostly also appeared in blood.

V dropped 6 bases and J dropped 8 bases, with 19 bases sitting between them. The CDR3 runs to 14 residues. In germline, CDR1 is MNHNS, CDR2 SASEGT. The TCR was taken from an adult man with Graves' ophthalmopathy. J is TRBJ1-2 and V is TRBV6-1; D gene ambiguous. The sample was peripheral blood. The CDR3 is CASRRTDARMGYTF. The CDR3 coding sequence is TGTGCCAGCAGGCGGACGGACGCTCGGATGGGCTACACCTTC.